This T cell receptor (beta chain) was retrieved from a study of blood T cell repertoires in COVID-19 (dated by TCRdb to 2020 to 2022). Regarding the complete study: The collaborator samples originated in the United States, Italy and Spain and spanned the acute and convalescent phases of COVID-19. Nearly every sample came with metadata listing a de-identified subject ID, COVID-19 status, age in years and sex. Subjects who had been exposed to COVID-19, were actively infected with it, or had recovered from it provided the deeply sampled blood TCRbeta repertoires that made up the dataset. Samples came from the ongoing ImmuneRACE study (first 160 participants) plus 1,254 subjects from 6 global collaborators. The prospective study material was composed of cDNA or gDNA derived from T cells, B-cell-depleted T cells, or PBMCs. Where HLA class I and class II types were available, the types were taken from metadata supplied by the sample provider, not from assay-based typing. The repertoires were made available in a free public database intended to serve as a resource for research on the immune response to SARS-CoV-2. Summary of the overall study and its limitations: How much clinical and demographic metadata was included differed by source and by participant, and the metadata was provided uncurated.

In the case of this clone: Its antigen remains unidentified. No much larger clonotype is one base removed from it; base qualities were not supplied.

The collaborating institutions used their own protocols to collect whole blood in K2EDTA tubes. Collaborator samples were shipped for TCRbeta analysis as frozen whole blood, isolated PBMCs, or DNA extracted from either sample type. The immunoSEQ Assay, a bias-controlled multiplex PCR, was used to amplify TCRbeta CDR3 regions from genomic DNA. The study's processing was this. Within the assay, amplification of reference gene primers was used to estimate how many nucleated cells each sample contained. To quantify the absolute abundance of each unique TCRbeta CDR3 rearrangement, sequence reads were collapsed and filtered. Productive Simpson clonality was computed per sample as the square root of Simpson's diversity index over productive rearrangements. TCRdb provides this immuneACCESS table in a form limited to in-frame rearrangements. Some clones are lacking; in checked studies, under half of them reflect an unresolved V gene, and why the rest are absent is not known. V and J calls and clone size are as listed in that table; D and trimming were resolved from the DNA. The sample table lists about 100,000 clones, over 85% of them with a count of one. Around 5.7% of the sample rests with the top ten.

Via the germline V gene (reference sequence), CDR1 is LNHDA and CDR2 SQIVND. The CDR3, from cysteine to phenylalanine, totals 15 residues. This entry keeps only the CDR3 DNA: 45 bases, framed from base 1. V ends up 5 bases short and J 2 bases short, with an unmatched junction base count of 6. This receptor chain uses TRBV19 and TRBJ1-5, and 7 junctional nucleotides match TRBD1. The source material was peripheral blood. This sequence was found in a man between 65 and 85 years old with acute or convalescent COVID-19. The CDR3 has the sequence CASSSGTVGNQPQHF. The bases are TGTGCCAGTAGTTCCGGGACAGTAGGCAATCAGCCCCAGCATTTT.